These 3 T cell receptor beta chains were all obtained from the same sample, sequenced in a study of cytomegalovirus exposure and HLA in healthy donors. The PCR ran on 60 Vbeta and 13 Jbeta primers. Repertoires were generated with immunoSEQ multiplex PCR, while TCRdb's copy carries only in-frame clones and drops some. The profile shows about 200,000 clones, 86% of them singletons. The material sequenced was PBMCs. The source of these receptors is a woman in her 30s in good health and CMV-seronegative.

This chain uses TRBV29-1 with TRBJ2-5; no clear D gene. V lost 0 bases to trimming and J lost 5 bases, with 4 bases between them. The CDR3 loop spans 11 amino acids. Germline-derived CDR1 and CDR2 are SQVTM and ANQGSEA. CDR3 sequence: CSVEERETQYF. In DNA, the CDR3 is TGCAGCGTTGAAGAGCGGGAGACCCAGTACTTC. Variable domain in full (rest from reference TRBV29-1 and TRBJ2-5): SAVISQKPSRDICQRGTSLTIQCQVDSQVTMMFWYRQQPGQSLTLIATANQGSEATYESGFVIDKFPISRPNLTFSTLTVSNMSPEDSSIYLCSVEERETQYFGPGTRLLVL.

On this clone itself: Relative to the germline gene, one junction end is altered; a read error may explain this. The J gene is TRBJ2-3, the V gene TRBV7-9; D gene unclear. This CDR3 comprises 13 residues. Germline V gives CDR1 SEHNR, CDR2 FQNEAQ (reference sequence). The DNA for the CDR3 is TGTGCCAGCAGCCCTCCGGCGTTGACAAGCATGCATTTT. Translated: CASSPPALTSMHF.

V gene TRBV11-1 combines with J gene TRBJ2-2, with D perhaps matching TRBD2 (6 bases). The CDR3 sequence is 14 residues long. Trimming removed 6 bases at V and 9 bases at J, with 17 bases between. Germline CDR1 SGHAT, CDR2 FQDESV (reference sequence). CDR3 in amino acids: CASRWDLRPRELFF. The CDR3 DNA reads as TGTGCCAGCAGATGGGACTTACGGCCCAGGGAGCTGTTTTTT.